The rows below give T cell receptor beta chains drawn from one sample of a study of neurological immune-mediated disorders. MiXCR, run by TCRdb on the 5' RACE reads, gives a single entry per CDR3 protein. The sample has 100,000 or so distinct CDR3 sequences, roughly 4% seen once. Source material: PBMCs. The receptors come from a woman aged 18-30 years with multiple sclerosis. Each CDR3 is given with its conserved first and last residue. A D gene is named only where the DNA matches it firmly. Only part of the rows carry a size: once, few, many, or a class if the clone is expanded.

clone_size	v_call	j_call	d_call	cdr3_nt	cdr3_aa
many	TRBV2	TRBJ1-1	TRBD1	TGTGCCAGCAACAGGGGGGCGGTCGTCGCTGAAGCTTTCTTT	CASNRGAVVAEAFF
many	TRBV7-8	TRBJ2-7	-	TGTGCCAGCAGCTTAGGACTCGAGGGCGAGCAGTACTTC	CASSLGLEGEQYF
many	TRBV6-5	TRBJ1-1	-	TGTGCCAGCAGTTACGCAGGTAGCGGGAACACTGAAGCTTTCTTT	CASSYAGSGNTEAFF
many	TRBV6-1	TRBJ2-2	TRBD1	TGTGCCAGCAGCCTCGTACAGGGGGCGGGAACCGGGGAGCTGTTTTTT	CASSLVQGAGTGELFF
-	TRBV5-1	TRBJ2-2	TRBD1	TGCGCCAGCAGCTTGGCCGGGACAGTGAACACCGGGGAGCTGTTTTTT	CASSLAGTVNTGELFF
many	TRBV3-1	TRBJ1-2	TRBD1	TGTGCCAGCAGCCAAGTGACAGGGGGCAATGGCTACACCTTC	CASSQVTGGNGYTF
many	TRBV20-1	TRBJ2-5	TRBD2	TGCAGTGCTTATTTAGCGGGCGAAGAGACCCAGTACTTC	CSAYLAGEETQYF
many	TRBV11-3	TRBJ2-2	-	TGTGCCAGCAGCTCCCGGACGTCTCGGGGCACCGGGGAGCTGTTTTTT	CASSSRTSRGTGELFF
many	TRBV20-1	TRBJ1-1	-	TGCAGTGCCGGGGGGATATCTAACACTGAAGCTTTCTTT	CSAGGISNTEAFF
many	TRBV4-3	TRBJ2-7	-	TGCGCCAGCAGCCGCAACGGGATCGACGAGCAGTACTTC	CASSRNGIDEQYF
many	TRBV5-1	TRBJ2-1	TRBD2	TGCGCCAGCAGAACTAGCGGGGGGGTGAATGAGCAGTTCTTC	CASRTSGGVNEQFF
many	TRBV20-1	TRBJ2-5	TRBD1	TGCAGTGCTAGGACAGGGGGCTTAGTGACCCAGTACTTC	CSARTGGLVTQYF
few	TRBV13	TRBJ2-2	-	TGTGCCAGCAGCTTAGAAGTGGGAGAGGACACCGGGGAGCTGTTTTTT	CASSLEVGEDTGELFF
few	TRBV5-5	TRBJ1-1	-	TGTGCCAGCAGCTTAGCTGGACAGTCCCAAGCTTTCTTT	CASSLAGQSQAFF
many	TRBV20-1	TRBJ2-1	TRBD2	TGCAGTGCTAGAGGGACTAGCGGGAGTCAGGAGGAGCAGTTCTTC	CSARGTSGSQEEQFF
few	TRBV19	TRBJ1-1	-	TGTGCCAGTAGTATAGCCGACTTGAGTACTGAAGCTTTCTTT	CASSIADLSTEAFF
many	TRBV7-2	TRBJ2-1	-	TGTGCCAGCAGCTCTAACGATATGAATGAGCAGTTCTTC	CASSSNDMNEQFF
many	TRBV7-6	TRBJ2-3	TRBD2	TGTGCCAGCAGTTCCGGGAGGAAAGGGGACTTCCATTTTTTAGATACGCAGTATTTT	CASSSGRKGDFHFLDTQYF
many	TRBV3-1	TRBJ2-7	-	TGTGCCAGCAGCCAGGATTACGAGCAGTACTTC	CASSQDYEQYF
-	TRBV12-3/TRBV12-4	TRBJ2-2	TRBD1	TGTGTCAGCAGTTTTAGGGGGACAGTGGGCACCGGGGAGCTGTTTTTT	CVSSFRGTVGTGELFF
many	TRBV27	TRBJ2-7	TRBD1	TGTGCCAGCAGTTTTATTGACAGGGCCTACGAGCAGTACTTC	CASSFIDRAYEQYF
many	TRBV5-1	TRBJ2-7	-	TGCGCCAGCAGCTTGGTGGGCGGACCCCTCTCCTACGAGCAGTACTTC	CASSLVGGPLSYEQYF
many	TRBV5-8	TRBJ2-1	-	TGTGCCAGCAGCGTACTAATCCGGGTTAGTGCGGGACACAATGAGCAGTTCTTC	CASSVLIRVSAGHNEQFF
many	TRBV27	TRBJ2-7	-	TGTGCCAGCAGTGAAGGACGAAAGCCATACGAGCAGTACTTC	CASSEGRKPYEQYF
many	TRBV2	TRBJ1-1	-	TGTGCCAGCACCACCTACAGATCAGGGACCACTGAAGCTTTCTTT	CASTTYRSGTTEAFF
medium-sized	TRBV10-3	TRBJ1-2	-	TGTGCCATCAGTGAGTCTGTGGCAGGGAATGGCTACACCTTC	CAISESVAGNGYTF
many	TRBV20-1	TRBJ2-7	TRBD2	TGCAGTGCTGCCGCGACTAGCGGGAAAGCCTACGAGCAGTACTTC	CSAAATSGKAYEQYF
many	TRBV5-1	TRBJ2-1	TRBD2	TGCGCCAGCAGCAAAGGGCGGCTAGCGGGGGCTTGGGATGAGCAGTTCTTC	CASSKGRLAGAWDEQFF
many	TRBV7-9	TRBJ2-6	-	TGTGCCAGCAGCTCCCTGGACTCTGGGGCCAACGTCCTGACTTTC	CASSSLDSGANVLTF
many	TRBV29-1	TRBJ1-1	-	TGCAGCGTTGAGGTCGGGCTGAACACTGAAGCTTTCTTT	CSVEVGLNTEAFF
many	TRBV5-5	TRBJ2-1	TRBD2	TGTGCCAGCAGCTTGAGGCCCGGACTAGCGGGGGCCTACAATGAGCAGTTCTTC	CASSLRPGLAGAYNEQFF
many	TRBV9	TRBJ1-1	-	TGTGCCAGCAGCTTTAGACCGGGGGGCACTGAAGCTTTCTTT	CASSFRPGGTEAFF
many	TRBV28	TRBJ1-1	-	TGTGCCAGCAGTTTTGGCACTGAAGCTTTCTTT	CASSFGTEAFF
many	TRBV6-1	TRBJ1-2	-	TGTGCCACCGACCGGGGGGGCGGCGAGAGGGGCTACACCTTC	CATDRGGGERGYTF
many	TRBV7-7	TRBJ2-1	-	TGTGCCAGCAGCCCCGGTGGGCATGAGCAGTTCTTC	CASSPGGHEQFF
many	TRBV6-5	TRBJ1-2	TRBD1	TGTGCCAGCAGTTACTCTGGGACAGGGCACTATGGCTACACCTTC	CASSYSGTGHYGYTF
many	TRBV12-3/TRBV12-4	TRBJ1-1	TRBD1	TGTGCCAGCAGTTTAAATCAGGGGGGCGAAGCTTTCTTT	CASSLNQGGEAFF
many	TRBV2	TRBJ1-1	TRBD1	TGTGCCAGCAGTGCCAGACAGGGGGCAGGGGACACTGAAGCTTTCTTT	CASSARQGAGDTEAFF
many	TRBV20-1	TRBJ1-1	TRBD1	TGCAGTGCTCCTAAAATCAGGACAGGGACGAACACTGAAGCTTTCTTT	CSAPKIRTGTNTEAFF
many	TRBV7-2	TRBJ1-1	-	TGTGCCAGCAGCCTCGGAGGCTTGAACACTGAAGCTTTCTTT	CASSLGGLNTEAFF
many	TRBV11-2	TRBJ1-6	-	TGTGCCAGCAGCTTATTGACTTATAATTCACCCCTCCACTTT	CASSLLTYNSPLHF
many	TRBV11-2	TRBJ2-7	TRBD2	TGTGCCAGCAGCTTAGGGCCTAGCGGGGGTTACGAGCAGTACTTC	CASSLGPSGGYEQYF
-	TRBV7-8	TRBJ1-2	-	TGTGCCAGCAGCTTAGAGCGGGGGGGCTATGGCTACACCTTC	CASSLERGGYGYTF
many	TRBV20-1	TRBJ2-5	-	TGCAGTGCTAGAGGCGGAGGACTAAAAGAGACCCAGTACTTC	CSARGGGLKETQYF
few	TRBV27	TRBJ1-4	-	TGTGCCAGCAGTAAGACGGGCCGGACGACTAATGAAAAACTGTTTTTT	CASSKTGRTTNEKLFF
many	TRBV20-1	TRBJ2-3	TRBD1	TGCAGTGCTAGGGGGACAGGTGGCACAGATACGCAGTATTTT	CSARGTGGTDTQYF